One sample yielded the 8 T cell receptor beta chains listed below, sequenced in a study of T cell changes during pregnancy in multiple sclerosis. TCRdb keeps only in-frame clones here, not all; method: immunoSEQ multiplex PCR. The sample yields roughly 27,000 clones, more than 80% seen once. The sample was CD4+ T cells from peripheral blood mononuclear cells, taken in the first trimester of pregnancy. The source of these receptors is a female donor with multiple sclerosis, enrolled in a pregnancy study.

The rearrangement joins TRBV7-2 to TRBJ2-7; weak D call: TRBD1 (5 bases). The CDR3 is made up of 15 amino acids. Between the trimmed V and J ends, which lost 1 base and 0 bases, there was a span of 10 bases. Germline CDR1 is SGHTA and CDR2 is FQGNSA. The CDR3 spells CASSLEQAGSYEQYF. The CDR3 bases are TGTGCCAGCAGCTTAGAACAGGCCGGCTCCTACGAGCAGTACTTC.

The rearrangement uses TRBV7-2 and TRBJ2-1; D may be TRBD1 (6 bases). Trimming cost V 4 bases and J 0 bases, with 10 bases left between them. CDR3 length: 15 residues. Germline lookup yields CDR1 SGHTA and CDR2 FQGNSA. CDR3 DNA: TGTGCCAGCAGCTCGGCGACAGGCTCCTACAATGAGCAGTTCTTC. Its protein product is CASSSATGSYNEQFF.

The rearrangement links TRBV15 to TRBJ1-2; TRBD1 matches at 8 bases. The CDR3 has 15 amino acids. Per the germline V gene, CDR1 is LNHNV and CDR2 is YYDKDF (reference sequence). The ends lost 3 bases at V and 5 bases at J; junction bases unmatched: 8. CDR3 residues: CATSSELGTGYGYTF. The DNA for the CDR3 is TGTGCCACCAGCAGTGAGCTCGGGACAGGTTATGGCTACACCTTC.

This clone was seen only once. The chain carries TRBV11-1 and TRBJ2-1; 9 bases agree with TRBD2. The CDR3 has 19 residues. The J segment lost 2 bases and the V segment lost 1 base, leaving 12 bases of the junction unmatched. In germline, CDR1 is SGHAT, CDR2 FQDESV (reference sequence). CDR3 residues: CASSLGGRGSGGTYNEQFF. DNA for the CDR3: TGTGCCAGCAGCTTAGGAGGGCGTGGAAGCGGGGGGACCTACAATGAGCAGTTCTTC.

The rearrangement links TRBV11-2 to TRBJ2-2; 7 bases line up with TRBD1. The CDR3 length is 14 residues. The germline V gene encodes CDR1 SGHAT and CDR2 FQNNGV. V lost 6 bases to trimming and J lost 6 bases; unmatched junction nucleotides: 7. This CDR3 is CASSPWQGAGELFF. CDR3 nucleotides: TGTGCCAGCAGTCCATGGCAGGGGGCCGGGGAGCTGTTTTTT.

This rearrangement joins TRBV6-7 to TRBJ1-3; the D is unclear. TRBV6-7 is recorded as an ORF, its role being uncertain. The V end lost 2 bases, the J end lost 0 bases, and 11 bases lay between the germline ends. The CDR3 sequence is 16 residues long. DNA of the CDR3: TGTGCCAGCAGTTACCCGGTGAGGAGCTCTGGAAACACCATATATTTT. This sequence encodes CASSYPVRSSGNTIYF.

The chain has TRBV2 and TRBJ2-5; D is unclear. V shed 7 bases and J shed 3 bases, with 15 bases lying between them. Per the germline V gene, CDR1 is SNHLY and CDR2 is FYNNEI. This CDR3 is built from 14 residues. CDR3 sequence: CASIQASEKETQYF. The CDR3 coding sequence is TGTGCCAGCATCCAGGCATCCGAGAAAGAGACCCAGTACTTC.

The chain has TRBV29-1 and TRBJ1-2, with 8 bases matching TRBD1. The CDR3 contains 14 residues. The germline gives CDR1 SQVTM, CDR2 ANQGSEA. Trimming cost V 7 bases and J 0 bases; bases outside gene matches: 7. The CDR3 DNA reads as TGCAGCGCCGGACAGGGCAGGGCTAACTATGGCTACACCTTC. It specifies CSAGQGRANYGYTF.